Detailed here is one TCR beta chain. Its antigen is not identified. Unmatched junction bases numbered 3, after V lost 2 bases and J lost 6 bases. CDR3 length: 14 residues. The germline V gene encodes CDR1 SGHNT and CDR2 YYREEE (reference sequence). Cells designated naive CD8 were CD45RO-negative and were positively selected for CCR7, with terminally differentiated effector memory CD45RA+ cells excluded. Donors were Caucasian adults residing in Nashville, Tennessee, USA. These data belong to a study of shared clonotypes between healthy human individuals. The deep-level immunoSEQ assay was used. Each sorted subset replicate got 200 ng genomic DNA, tens of thousands of genomes. TCRdb's copy holds only in-frame clones and misses some; the assay was immunoSEQ multiplex PCR. The table records over 2 million clones, just under 95% of them present only once. General study results and limits: Across subsets, estimated richness was generally greater for naive than for memory populations.

The chain employs TRBV5-4 and TRBJ2-1, with 9 bases aligning to TRBD1. This TCR came from a man in his late teens or twenties in good health. The sample consisted of naive CD8+ T cells sorted from blood. CDR3 DNA: TGTGCCAGCAGCTTCGGGGACAGGGTCAATGAGCAGTTCTTC. Translating it yields CASSFGDRVNEQFF.